This T cell receptor beta chain was recorded in a study of T cells after yellow fever vaccination. Regarding the study as a whole: Among primary-vaccination clones, most reappeared after the booster, at 96% for CD4 and about 90% for CD8. One caveat is that FACS-sorted repertoires could contain abundant clonotypes contaminating from the bulk population. There was a small share of clonotypes that showed up in both the CD4 and CD8 compartments.

This clonotype was found many times. Its antigen is undetermined. Conversion of TCR transcripts into cDNA relied on 5'RACE template switching, which added a universal primer site and UMIs. TCRdb redid the calling of the 5' RACE reads with MiXCR, one entry per CDR3 protein. The repertoire holds 100,000 to 150,000 distinct CDR3 sequences, under 8% seen once, with just under 2.5% in the top ten. This CDR3 comprises 14 residues. With 7 bases removed from V and 3 bases from J, the gap between germline ends came to 15 bases. The chain is built from TRBV12-3 or TRBV12-4 and TRBJ2-5; a possible D gene is TRBD1 (6 bases). The sequence was obtained from a man younger than 30 who received the YFV17D yellow fever vaccine. Source: CD4+ T cells sorted from PBMCs, taken about 10 days after the first yellow fever vaccination. In nucleotides, the CDR3 is TGTGCCAGCAATGCAGGGGATACAAAAGAGACCCAGTACTTC. This encodes CASNAGDTKETQYF.